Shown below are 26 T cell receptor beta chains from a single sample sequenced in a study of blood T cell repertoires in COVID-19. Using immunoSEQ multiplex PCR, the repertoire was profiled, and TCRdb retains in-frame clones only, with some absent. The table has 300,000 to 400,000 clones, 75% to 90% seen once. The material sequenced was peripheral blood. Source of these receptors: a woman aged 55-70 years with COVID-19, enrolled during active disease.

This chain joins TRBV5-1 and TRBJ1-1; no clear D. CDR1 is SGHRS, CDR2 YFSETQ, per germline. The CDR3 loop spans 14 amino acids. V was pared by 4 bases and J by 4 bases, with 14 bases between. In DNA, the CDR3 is TGCGCCAGCAGCAGGGAACAGCGGGGCACTGAAGCTTTCTTT. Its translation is CASSREQRGTEAFF.

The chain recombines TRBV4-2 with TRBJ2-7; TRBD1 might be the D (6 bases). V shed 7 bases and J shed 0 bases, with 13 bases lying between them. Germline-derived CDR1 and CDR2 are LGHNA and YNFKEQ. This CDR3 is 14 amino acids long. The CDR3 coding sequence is TGTGCCAGCACCTCGGACAGAAGCTCCTACGAGCAGTACTTC. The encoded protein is CASTSDRSSYEQYF.

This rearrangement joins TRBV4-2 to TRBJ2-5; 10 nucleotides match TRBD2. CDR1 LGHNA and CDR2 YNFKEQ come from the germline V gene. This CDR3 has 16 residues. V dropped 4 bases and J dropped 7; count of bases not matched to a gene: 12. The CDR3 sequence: CASSPIGAGGLGTQYF. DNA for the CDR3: TGTGCCAGCAGCCCGATAGGAGCGGGGGGGCTGGGGACCCAGTACTTC.

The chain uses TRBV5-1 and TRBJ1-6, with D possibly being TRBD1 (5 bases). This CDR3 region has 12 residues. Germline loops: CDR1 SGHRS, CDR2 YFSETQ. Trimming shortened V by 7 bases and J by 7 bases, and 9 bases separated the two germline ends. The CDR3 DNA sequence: TGCGCCAGCTGGGAGGGGAATTCACCCCTCCACTTT. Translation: CASWEGNSPLHF.

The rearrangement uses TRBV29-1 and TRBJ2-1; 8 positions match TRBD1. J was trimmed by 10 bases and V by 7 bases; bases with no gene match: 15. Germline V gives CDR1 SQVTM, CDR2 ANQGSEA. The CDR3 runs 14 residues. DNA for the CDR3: TGCAGCGCCCCCGGGACAGGCCTCCAAGGGGAGCAGTTCTTC. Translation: CSAPGTGLQGEQFF.

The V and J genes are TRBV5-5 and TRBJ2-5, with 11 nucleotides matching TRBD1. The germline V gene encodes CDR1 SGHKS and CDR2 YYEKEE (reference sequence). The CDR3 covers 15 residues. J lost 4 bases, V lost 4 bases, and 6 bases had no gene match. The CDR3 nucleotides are TGTGCCAGCAGCGATAGGACAGGGGGCGGAGAGACCCAGTACTTC. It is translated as CASSDRTGGGETQYF.

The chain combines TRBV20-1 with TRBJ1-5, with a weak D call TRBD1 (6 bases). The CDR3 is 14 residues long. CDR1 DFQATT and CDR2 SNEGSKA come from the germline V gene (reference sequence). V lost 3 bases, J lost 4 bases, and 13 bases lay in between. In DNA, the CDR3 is TGCAGTGCTAGTTCGGGGGGCAAGAATCAGCCCCAGCATTTT. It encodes CSASSGGKNQPQHF.

The CDR3 nucleotides read TGCGCCAGCAGCGCACCCGCGGGGGCGAGGGAGACCCAGTACTTC. Encoded protein: CASSAPAGARETQYF. V is TRBV4-1 and J is TRBJ2-5, with a weak D call TRBD2 (7 bases). The germline V and J ends were trimmed by 5 bases and 5 bases, with 18 bases remaining between them. CDR3 length: 15 amino acids. Germline V gene lookup returns CDR1 MGHRA and CDR2 YSYEKL.

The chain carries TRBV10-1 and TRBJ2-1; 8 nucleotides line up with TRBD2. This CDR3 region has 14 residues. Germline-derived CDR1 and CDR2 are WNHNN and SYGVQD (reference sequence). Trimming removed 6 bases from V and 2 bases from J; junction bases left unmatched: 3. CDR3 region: CASSAGLAYNEQFF. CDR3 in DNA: TGCGCCAGCAGCGCGGGACTAGCCTACAATGAGCAGTTCTTC.

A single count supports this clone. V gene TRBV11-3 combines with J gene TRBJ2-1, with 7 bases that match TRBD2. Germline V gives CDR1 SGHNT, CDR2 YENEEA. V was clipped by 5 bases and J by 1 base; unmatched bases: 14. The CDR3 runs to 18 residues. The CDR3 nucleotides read TGTGCCAGCAGCCCCTTCTCTCTGGGCGGGGGTTCCTACAATGAGCAGTTCTTC. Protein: CASSPFSLGGGSYNEQFF.

This CDR3 is CASSLNAGVGTDTQYF. The CDR3 DNA sequence: TGTGCCAGCAGCTTAAACGCGGGGGTAGGAACAGATACGCAGTATTTT. The chain joins TRBV7-3 to TRBJ2-3, with TRBD2 matching 7 bases. V lost 1 base to trimming and J lost 3 bases; unmatched junction nucleotides: 7. Germline V lookup: CDR1 SGHTA, CDR2 FQGTGA. The CDR3 totals 16 residues.

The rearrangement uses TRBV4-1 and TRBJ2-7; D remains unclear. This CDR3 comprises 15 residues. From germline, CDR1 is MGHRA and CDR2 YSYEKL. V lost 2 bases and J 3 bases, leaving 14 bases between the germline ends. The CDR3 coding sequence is TGCGCCAGCAGCCAATCAACTTATGTCGGCTACGAGCAGTACTTC. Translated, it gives CASSQSTYVGYEQYF.

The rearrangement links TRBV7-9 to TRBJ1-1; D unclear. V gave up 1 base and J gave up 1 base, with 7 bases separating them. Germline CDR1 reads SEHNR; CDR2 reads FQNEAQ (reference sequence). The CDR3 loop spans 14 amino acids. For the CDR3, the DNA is TGTGCCAGCAGCTTAGTGACTGAGAACACTGAAGCTTTCTTT. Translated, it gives CASSLVTENTEAFF.

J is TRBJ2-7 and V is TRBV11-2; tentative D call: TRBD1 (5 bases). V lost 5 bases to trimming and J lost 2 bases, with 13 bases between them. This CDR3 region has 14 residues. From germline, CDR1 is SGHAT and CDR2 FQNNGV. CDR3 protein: CASSQGHKTYEQYF. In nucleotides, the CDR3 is TGTGCCAGCAGCCAAGGACACAAAACCTACGAGCAGTACTTC.

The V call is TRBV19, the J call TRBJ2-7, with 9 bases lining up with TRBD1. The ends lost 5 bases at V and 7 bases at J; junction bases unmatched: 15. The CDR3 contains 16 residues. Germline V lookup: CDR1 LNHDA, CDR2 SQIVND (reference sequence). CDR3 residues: CASSSRQGGSFGEQYF. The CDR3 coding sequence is TGTGCCAGTAGTTCCCGACAGGGGGGGAGTTTTGGGGAGCAGTACTTC.

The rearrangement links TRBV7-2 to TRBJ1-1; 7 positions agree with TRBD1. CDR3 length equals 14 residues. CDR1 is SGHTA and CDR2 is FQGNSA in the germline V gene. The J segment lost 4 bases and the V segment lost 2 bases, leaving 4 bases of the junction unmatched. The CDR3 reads CASSLNQGGTEAFF. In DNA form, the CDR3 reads TGTGCCAGCAGCTTAAATCAGGGGGGCACTGAAGCTTTCTTT.

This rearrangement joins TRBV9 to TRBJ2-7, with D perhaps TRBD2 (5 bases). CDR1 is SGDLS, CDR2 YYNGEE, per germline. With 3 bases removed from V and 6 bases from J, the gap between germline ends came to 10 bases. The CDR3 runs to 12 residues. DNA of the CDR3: TGTGCCAGCAGCGGAGGGCAGGCCGAGCAGTACTTC. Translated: CASSGGQAEQYF.

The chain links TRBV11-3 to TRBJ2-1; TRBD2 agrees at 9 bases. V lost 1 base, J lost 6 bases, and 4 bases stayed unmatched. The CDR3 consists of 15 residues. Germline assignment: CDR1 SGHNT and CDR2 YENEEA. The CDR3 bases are TGTGCCAGCAGCTTAGGAGGCGGGGGGGCCAATGAGCAGTTCTTC. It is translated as CASSLGGGGANEQFF.

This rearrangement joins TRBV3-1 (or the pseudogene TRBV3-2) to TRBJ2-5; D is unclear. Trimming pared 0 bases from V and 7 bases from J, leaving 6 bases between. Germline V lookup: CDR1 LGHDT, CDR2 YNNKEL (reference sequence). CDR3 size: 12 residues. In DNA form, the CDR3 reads TGTGCCAGCAGCCAAGATCTTAGGACCCAGTACTTC. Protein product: CASSQDLRTQYF.

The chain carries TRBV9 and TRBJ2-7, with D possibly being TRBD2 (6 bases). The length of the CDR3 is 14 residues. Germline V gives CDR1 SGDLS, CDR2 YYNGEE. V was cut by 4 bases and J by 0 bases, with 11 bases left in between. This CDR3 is CASSTYGGSYEQYF. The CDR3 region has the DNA TGTGCCAGCAGCACCTACGGGGGCTCCTACGAGCAGTACTTC.

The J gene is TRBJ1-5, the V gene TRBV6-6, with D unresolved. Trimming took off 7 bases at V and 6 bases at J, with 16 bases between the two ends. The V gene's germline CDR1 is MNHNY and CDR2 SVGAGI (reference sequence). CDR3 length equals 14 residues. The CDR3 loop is CASTVTDEGQPQHF. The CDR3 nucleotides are TGTGCCAGCACTGTAACGGATGAGGGTCAGCCCCAGCATTTT.

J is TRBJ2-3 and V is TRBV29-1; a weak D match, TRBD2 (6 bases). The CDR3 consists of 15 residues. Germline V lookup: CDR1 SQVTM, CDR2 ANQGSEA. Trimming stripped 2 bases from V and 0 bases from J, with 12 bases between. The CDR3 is CSVERDSRSTDTQYF. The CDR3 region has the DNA TGCAGCGTTGAAAGGGACTCCCGTAGCACAGATACGCAGTATTTT.

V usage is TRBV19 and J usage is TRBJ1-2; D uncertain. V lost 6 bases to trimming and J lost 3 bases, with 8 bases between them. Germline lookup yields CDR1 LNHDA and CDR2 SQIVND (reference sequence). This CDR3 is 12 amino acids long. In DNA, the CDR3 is TGTGCCAGTAGATTCACACACTATGGCTACACCTTC. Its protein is CASRFTHYGYTF.

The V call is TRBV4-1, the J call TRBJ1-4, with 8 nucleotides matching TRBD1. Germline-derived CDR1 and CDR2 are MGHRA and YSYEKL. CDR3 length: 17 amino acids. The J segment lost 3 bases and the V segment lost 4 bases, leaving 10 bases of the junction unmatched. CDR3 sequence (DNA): TGCGCCAGCAGCCGGCGGACAGGGTTAAGGGCTAATGAAAAACTGTTTTTT. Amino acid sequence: CASSRRTGLRANEKLFF.

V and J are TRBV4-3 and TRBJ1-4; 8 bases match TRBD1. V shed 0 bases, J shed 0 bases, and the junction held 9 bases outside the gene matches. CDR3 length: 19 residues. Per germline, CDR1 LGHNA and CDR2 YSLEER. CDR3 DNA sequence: TGCGCCAGCAGCCAAGACAGGGGACAGGAGGTTGCAACTAATGAAAAACTGTTTTTT. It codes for CASSQDRGQEVATNEKLFF.

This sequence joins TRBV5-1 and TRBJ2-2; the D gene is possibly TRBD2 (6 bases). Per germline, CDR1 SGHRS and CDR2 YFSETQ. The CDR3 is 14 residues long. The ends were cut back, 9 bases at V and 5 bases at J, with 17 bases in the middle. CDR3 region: CATGPRRETGELFF. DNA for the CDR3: TGCGCCACCGGTCCTAGGAGGGAAACCGGGGAGCTGTTTTTT.